This TCR beta chain is drawn from a study of T cells expressing NK-cell markers. The study, taken as a whole, reports: NKG2C+ dominant clonotypes from 6 or 7 donors made up about 1.0-8% of CD8+ T cells.

CDR3 size: 17 residues. CDR1 is DFQATT, CDR2 SNEGSKA, per germline (reference sequence). Template switching by 5'RACE with UMIs generated the TCR beta cDNA. TCRdb re-called the 5' RACE reads; one entry per CDR3 protein, DNA not given. The sample has some 500,000 distinct CDR3 sequences, and its top ten clones hold 1.4%. About this clonotype: Its specificity is unknown.

The origin of this receptor is a woman between 45 and 60 years old in good health. The genes are TRBV20-1 and TRBJ2-3; TCRdb names TRBD1, which stays unverified in the absence of DNA. Sequencing input: blood T cells: a sorted CD56 or NKG2C T cell subset, CD4+ or CD8+ T cells, or bulk PBMC T cells (not recorded which). CDR3 in amino acids: CSARTTPGQGKSDTQYF.